The entry below gives a single T cell receptor beta chain sequence along with its context. The antigen is not known. After template switching added a universal primer site, the resulting cDNA carried unique molecular identifiers. TCRdb re-called the 5' RACE reads with MiXCR, one entry per CDR3 protein. The sample lists more than 1.5 million distinct CDR3 sequences; 32% were seen once. The data were taken from a study of identical twins. Study results and caveats: Conclusions came from cross-sectional statistical analysis, not from following the same donors.

The sample comprised cord blood. The TCR sequence derives from a newborn girl in good health.

The CDR3, as DNA: TGCAGTGCGCGCGGGGGGGCGGAGGGCAATCAGCCCCAGCATTTT. Protein sequence: CSARGGAEGNQPQHF. The chain carries TRBV20-1 and TRBJ1-5, with D possibly TRBD1 on 6 matching bases. Trimming removed 6 bases from V and 2 bases from J, with 17 bases in between. The CDR3 runs 15 residues. Germline V gene data show CDR1 as DFQATT and CDR2 as SNEGSKA (reference sequence).